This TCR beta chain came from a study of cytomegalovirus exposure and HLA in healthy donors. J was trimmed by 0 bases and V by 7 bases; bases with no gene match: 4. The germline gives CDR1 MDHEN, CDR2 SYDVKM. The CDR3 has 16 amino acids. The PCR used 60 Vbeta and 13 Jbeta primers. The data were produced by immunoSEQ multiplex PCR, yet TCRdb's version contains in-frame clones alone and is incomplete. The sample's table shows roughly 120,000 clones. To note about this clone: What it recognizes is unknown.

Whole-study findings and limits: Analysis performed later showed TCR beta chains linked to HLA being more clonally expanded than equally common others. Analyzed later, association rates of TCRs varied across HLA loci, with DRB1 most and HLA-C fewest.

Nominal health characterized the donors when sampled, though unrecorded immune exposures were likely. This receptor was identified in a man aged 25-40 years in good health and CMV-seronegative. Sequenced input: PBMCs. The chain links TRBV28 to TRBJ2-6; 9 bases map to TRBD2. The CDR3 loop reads CASTAGGYSGANVLTF. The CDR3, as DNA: TGTGCCAGCACAGCGGGGGGTTACTCTGGGGCCAACGTCCTGACTTTC.